These 8 T cell receptor beta chains were all obtained from the same sample, sequenced in a study of T cell responses to AZD1222 COVID-19 vaccine (dated by TCRdb to about 2021). Library prep was done by the immunoSEQ multiplex PCR assay. TCRdb took over this immuneACCESS table, retaining in-frame rearrangements with V and J assigned. Such tables are incomplete; in checked studies, under half of the missing clones stem from an unresolved V gene, and the remainder is unexplained. This sample lists around 100,000 clones; more than 90% were detected once. The leading ten clones occupy approximately 1.3% of the sample. The time point label here, explained by the study, means: baseline before first vaccination. The starting material was peripheral blood, obtained on day 0 of AZD1222 vaccination. All receptors come from an adult in good health.

Only a few counts were recorded for this clone. The genes are TRBV25-1 and TRBJ1-1, with 7 bases matching TRBD1. In germline, CDR1 is MGHDK, CDR2 SYGVNS. The CDR3 is 18 residues long. J was trimmed by 3 bases and V by 2 bases; bases with no gene match: 15. For the CDR3, the DNA is TGTGCCAGCAGTGAACTGGAAATACAGGGGATTGAGGACACTGAAGCTTTCTTT. This codes for CASSELEIQGIEDTEAFF.

The V and J genes are TRBV28 and TRBJ1-1; D ambiguous. Germline CDR1 and CDR2: MDHEN and SYDVKM. The CDR3 length is 14 residues. The germline V and J ends were trimmed by 6 bases and 5 bases, with 16 bases remaining between them. CDR3 protein: CASSIGSRETEAFF. The DNA of the CDR3 is TGTGCCAGCAGCATAGGCAGCCGAGAGACTGAAGCTTTCTTT.

The chain carries TRBV6-5 and TRBJ2-1; 10 nucleotides match TRBD2. Germline V gene lookup returns CDR1 MNHEY and CDR2 SVGAGI. V was pared by 6 bases and J by 3 bases, with 5 bases of the junction left unmatched. This CDR3 region has 15 residues. The CDR3 here is CASRVAGGIYNEQFF. The CDR3 DNA is TGTGCCAGCAGGGTAGCGGGGGGAATCTACAATGAGCAGTTCTTC.

The chain carries TRBV7-2 and TRBJ2-7; 7 bases map to TRBD1. CDR1 and CDR2 from the germline V gene are SGHTA and FQGNSA. The junction had 9 bases not matched to a gene; V was cut back by 5 bases and J by 2 bases. The CDR3 totals 15 residues. The CDR3 spells CASSLDRDSPYEQYF. The CDR3, as DNA: TGTGCCAGCAGCCTAGACCGGGACAGCCCCTACGAGCAGTACTTC.

The V call is TRBV28, the J call TRBJ2-5, with no clear D. The V end lost 5 bases, the J end lost 2 bases, and 9 bases lay between the germline ends. Germline assignment: CDR1 MDHEN and CDR2 SYDVKM. The CDR3 is made up of 13 amino acids. CDR3 region: CASSPLLQETQYF. The CDR3 DNA sequence: TGTGCCAGCAGTCCCCTGCTACAAGAGACCCAGTACTTC.

The chain is built from TRBV9 and TRBJ2-5, with D unresolved. V lost 2 bases and J 9 bases, leaving 14 bases between the germline ends. CDR3 size: 13 residues. Germline-derived CDR1 and CDR2 are SGDLS and YYNGEE. The CDR3 DNA reads as TGTGCCAGCAGCGTTGACCCCGCTAAGGCCCAGTACTTC. Encoded protein: CASSVDPAKAQYF. Full variable domain (missing parts from reference TRBV9 and TRBJ2-5): DSGVTQTPKHLITATGQRVTLRCSPRSGDLSVYWYQQSLDQGLQFLIQYYNGEERAKGNILERFSAQQFPDLHSELNLSSLELGDSALYFCASSVDPAKAQYFGPGTRLLVL.

V gene TRBV14 combines with J gene TRBJ2-5; TRBD1 might be the D (6 bases). The CDR3 extends over 14 amino acids. Germline-derived CDR1 and CDR2 are SGHDN and FVKESK. The V end was cut by 2 bases, the J end by 5 bases, with 12 bases between. The CDR3 loop reads CASSQWDNRETQYF. Written as DNA, the CDR3 is TGTGCCAGCAGCCAATGGGACAATCGGGAGACCCAGTACTTC.

The V and J genes are TRBV28 and TRBJ2-7; possible D gene TRBD1, 6 bases. V lost 3 bases, J lost 5 bases, and 11 bases lay in between. CDR3 length: 13 residues. Germline V lookup: CDR1 MDHEN, CDR2 SYDVKM. CDR3 coding DNA: TGTGCCAGCAGTTTCACAGGGATCCACGAGCAGTACTTC. Amino acids: CASSFTGIHEQYF.